Below are 6 T cell receptor beta chains sequenced from a single sample in a study of metastatic and nonmetastatic thyroid tumors. All patients were treatment-naive before thyroid surgery. From the PCR reads, TCRdb re-called clones with MiXCR. The sample shows about 33,000 clones, 17% of them seen only once. Input material: blood. These receptors all stem from a female donor with papillary thyroid cancer or a benign thyroid nodule (not recorded which). Some clones in this sample may be carry-over from other donors' samples.

V is TRBV6-1 and J is TRBJ1-1; possibly TRBD1 for D (5 bases). The CDR3 spans 13 residues. V lost 7 bases and J lost 5, with 14 bases in between. Germline CDR1 is MNHNS and CDR2 is SASEGT. The chain's CDR3 is CASTELGVTEAFF. CDR3 nucleotides: TGTGCCAGCACCGAGCTAGGGGTGACTGAAGCTTTCTTT.

This clone has only a few counts. The chain has TRBV29-1 and TRBJ2-2; 7 bases line up with TRBD2. Looked up from germline, CDR1 is SQVTM and CDR2 is ANQGSEA. The V and J ends lost 8 bases and 6 bases, in that order; junction bases with no gene match: 18. There are 16 residues in the CDR3. As DNA, the CDR3 is TGCAGCTTTGTCACTCGGGGAGGGAGTAAGGCCGGGGAGCTGTTTTTT. Protein: CSFVTRGGSKAGELFF.

This clone was counted at least ten times. The chain carries TRBV7-3 and TRBJ2-1; D is perhaps TRBD1 (6 bases). Germline V gene sequence: CDR1 SGHTA, CDR2 FQGTGA. Trimming left V 1 base short and J 8 bases short, with 18 bases between. The CDR3 runs to 16 residues. CDR3 nucleotide sequence: TGTGCCAGCAGCTTAAGTCTCGGGGCAGGGGTGTATGAGCAGTTCTTC. Encoded protein: CASSLSLGAGVYEQFF. The full variable domain, with the rest looked up from reference TRBV7-3 and TRBJ2-1, is GAGVSQTPSNKVTEKGKYVELRCDPISGHTALYWYRQSLGQGPEFLIYFQGTGAADDSGLPNDRFFAVRPEGSVSTLKIQRTERGDSAVYLCASSLSLGAGVYEQFFGPGTRLTVL.

There are a few counts of this clone. This chain links TRBV3-1 with TRBJ1-1; D is ambiguous. Germline loops: CDR1 LGHDT, CDR2 YNNKEL (reference sequence). This CDR3 comprises 12 residues. The germline V and J ends were trimmed by 2 bases and 0 bases, with 1 base remaining between them. Written as DNA, the CDR3 is TGTGCCAGCAGCCAACTGAACACTGAAGCTTTCTTT. Its protein product is CASSQLNTEAFF.

The chain recombines TRBV5-1 with TRBJ1-2; tentative D call: TRBD1 (5 bases). Deletions cut 2 bases from V and 5 bases from J, with 13 bases between. The germline V gene has CDR1 SGHRS and CDR2 YFSETQ. There are 14 residues in the CDR3. The CDR3 DNA reads as TGCGCCAGCAGCTTTGCCGGGACCGCTTATGGCTACACCTTC. This encodes CASSFAGTAYGYTF.

This clone was recorded at least ten times. The V call is TRBV9, the J call TRBJ1-2; TRBD1 aligns across 7 bases. CDR1 is SGDLS, CDR2 YYNGEE, per germline. Trimming at V came to 0 bases and at J to 7 bases, leaving 9 bases not matched to a gene. The CDR3 has 15 amino acids. The CDR3 bases are TGTGCCAGCAGCGTAGCTACAGGGGTAGCGGTTGGCTACACCTTC. This translates into CASSVATGVAVGYTF.